This is a list of T cell receptor beta chains from one sample in a study of blood T cell repertoires in COVID-19. Profiled with immunoSEQ multiplex PCR; TCRdb holds only in-frame clones, not every one. Of about 120,000 clones in the sample, roughly 84% were seen once. Sequences were obtained from peripheral blood. Receptors were obtained from a man aged 55-75 years with acute or convalescent COVID-19. CDR3s include the opening cysteine and the closing phenylalanine or tryptophan. Each record gives: J gene, V gene, D gene, clone size, CDR3 DNA, CDR3 protein. The D gene is left open where the match is weak. Not all rows give a size; the values are once, few, many and, for expanded clones, a class.

>TRBJ1-2|TRBV3-1/TRBV3-2|-|-
TGTGCCAGCAGCCAAGATCCGGGAGGCGGTGGCTACACCTTC
CASSQDPGGGGYTF
>TRBJ1-1|TRBV27|TRBD1|many
TGTGCCAGCAGTTCCGGGACAGGGGTAAAGACTGAAGCTTTCTTT
CASSSGTGVKTEAFF
>TRBJ2-1|TRBV11-2|TRBD2|-
TGTGCCAGCAGCCCCGGACTAGCCGTCAATGAGCAGTTCTTC
CASSPGLAVNEQFF
>TRBJ2-1|TRBV9|-|-
TGTGCCAGCAGCGTAGGGGCCGGGACTTACGTCCCAAATGAGCAGTTCTTC
CASSVGAGTYVPNEQFF
>TRBJ2-7|TRBV19|TRBD2|-
TGTGCCAGTAGTATAATCACCGCTAGCGGAAGGTCCTACGAGCAGTACTTC
CASSIITASGRSYEQYF
>TRBJ2-1|TRBV18|-|-
TGTGCCACCTCAGCTGGCGGGGTGTGGAATGAGCAGTTCTTC
CATSAGGVWNEQFF
>TRBJ2-6|TRBV5-1|-|-
TGCGCCAGCAGCTCCACAGGGTCCGGGGCCAACGTCCTGACTTTC
CASSSTGSGANVLTF
>TRBJ2-1|TRBV5-1|TRBD1|-
TGCGCCAGCAGCTCTCCGGGACAGGAGAGCTCCTACAATGAGCAGTTCTTC
CASSSPGQESSYNEQFF
>TRBJ2-3|TRBV14|TRBD1|-
TGTGCCAGCAGCCAGGAACAGGGGGATGCGGATACGCAGTATTTT
CASSQEQGDADTQYF
>TRBJ2-1|TRBV19|TRBD2|-
TGTGCCAGTAGTACCCTAGCGGGGCGAAATGAGCAGTTCTTC
CASSTLAGRNEQFF
>TRBJ2-7|TRBV5-4|-|once
TGTGCCAGCAGCTGGGGCACAGGTTCCTACGAGCAGTACTTC
CASSWGTGSYEQYF
>TRBJ2-5|TRBV28|TRBD2|-
TGTGCCAGCAGTTCCGCCGGTGGGGGGGAAGAGACCCAGTACTTC
CASSSAGGGEETQYF
>TRBJ1-5|TRBV19|-|few
TGTGCCAGTAGTATCCCTGATCAGCCCCAGCATTTT
CASSIPDQPQHF
>TRBJ2-2|TRBV28|-|-
TGTGCCAGCAGTTTCGGTTCCTTTCACACCGGGGAGCTGTTTTTT
CASSFGSFHTGELFF
>TRBJ2-1|TRBV5-6|TRBD2|-
TGTGCCAGCAGCCCTCCTAGCGGGAGTTACAATGAGCAGTTCTTC
CASSPPSGSYNEQFF
>TRBJ1-1|TRBV7-3|-|-
TGTGCCAGCAGCTTAACGGCGAGGACTGAAGCTTTCTTT
CASSLTARTEAFF
>TRBJ2-1|TRBV7-2|TRBD2|-
TGTGCCAGCAGCCCTCAGGCGGGGGCCTACAATGAGCAGTTCTTC
CASSPQAGAYNEQFF
>TRBJ2-7|TRBV14|-|-
TGTGCCAGCAGCCAGGGCTACGGCTACGAGCAGTACTTC
CASSQGYGYEQYF
>TRBJ1-1|TRBV5-6|-|medium-sized
TGTGCCAGCAGCCCCCGGGGGGCGCGCACTGAAGCTTTCTTT
CASSPRGARTEAFF
>TRBJ1-4|TRBV2|TRBD1|-
TGTGCCAAATCCCGGGACAGAGCTAATGAAAAACTGTTTTTT
CAKSRDRANEKLFF
>TRBJ1-1|TRBV12-3/TRBV12-4|-|once
TGTGCCAGCAGTTTAGCGCGGGGGGCTGAAGCTTTCTTT
CASSLARGAEAFF
>TRBJ2-7|TRBV29-1|TRBD2|-
TGCAGCGTCGCCCCAGCGGGAGGTGCGCACGAGCAGTACTTC
CSVAPAGGAHEQYF
>TRBJ1-2|TRBV4-3|TRBD1|-
TGCGCCAGCAGCCAAGGAGTAGGAGGGGGCACCTATGGCTACACCTTC
CASSQGVGGGTYGYTF
>TRBJ2-7|TRBV10-3|TRBD1|-
TGTGCCACCTGCCCCACGGGACAGGACACCGGGGTGGGAGTCTACGAGCAGTACTTC
CATCPTGQDTGVGVYEQYF
>TRBJ2-1|TRBV2|TRBD2|-
TGTGCCAGCAGTAACTATGGTAGCGGGAGTATGATAGAGCAGTTCTTC
CASSNYGSGSMIEQFF
>TRBJ2-5|TRBV5-1|-|-
TGCGCCAGTAGGACAAGGGGGTCGGAGACCCAGTACTTC
CASRTRGSETQYF
>TRBJ2-5|TRBV12-3/TRBV12-4|-|once
TGTGCCAGCAGTCGACAGGGAGGAGAGACCCAGTACTTC
CASSRQGGETQYF
>TRBJ1-5|TRBV27|TRBD1|-
TGTGCCAGCAGCCAAAGCAAGGGACAGGGGACCCAGCCCCAGCATTTT
CASSQSKGQGTQPQHF
>TRBJ2-2|TRBV9|-|once
TGTGCCAGCAGCGTAGGACCGGGTGACACCGGGGAGCTGTTTTTT
CASSVGPGDTGELFF
>TRBJ2-5|TRBV5-1|TRBD1|-
TGCGCCAGCAGCGGCCGGGACAGGGATGAGACCCAGTACTTC
CASSGRDRDETQYF
>TRBJ2-7|TRBV25-1|TRBD1|-
TGTGCCAGCAGTGAAGGGGGGACAGGGCTCTACGAGCAGTACTTC
CASSEGGTGLYEQYF
>TRBJ2-1|TRBV5-1|TRBD2|once
TGCGCCAGCAGCTTCCTAGCGGGAGGGGGGTCCTACAATGAGCAGTTCTTC
CASSFLAGGGSYNEQFF
>TRBJ1-6|TRBV9|TRBD1|-
TGTGCCAGCAGCGGGGAACAGGGGGCGCTTTTAAATTCACCCCTCCACTTT
CASSGEQGALLNSPLHF
>TRBJ2-5|TRBV27|-|-
TGTGCCAGCAGTTTATTCGGAGCGGGAGAGACCCAGTACTTC
CASSLFGAGETQYF
>TRBJ2-1|TRBV27|TRBD2|-
TGTGCCAGCAGTTTCGGGACTAGCGGGAGGAATGAGCAGTTCTTC
CASSFGTSGRNEQFF
>TRBJ2-1|TRBV3-1/TRBV3-2|-|-
TGTGCCAGCAGCCTGGAGGCTAGCTCCTACAATGAGCAGTTCTTC
CASSLEASSYNEQFF
>TRBJ2-6|TRBV7-2|-|once
TGTGCCAGCATCTTGGTATTTGGCGGGACCCGCTCTGGGGCCAACGTCCTGACTTTC
CASILVFGGTRSGANVLTF
>TRBJ1-1|TRBV7-6|-|-
TGTGCCAGCAGCTTAGACGCAGGGTTGAACACTGAAGCTTTCTTT
CASSLDAGLNTEAFF
>TRBJ2-3|TRBV7-9|TRBD1|-
TGTGCCAGCAGCGTACACAGGGGTGTCAAGTACCCAGATACGCAGTATTTT
CASSVHRGVKYPDTQYF
>TRBJ2-2|TRBV10-1|TRBD2|-
TGCGCCAACCTTAGCGGGAGGGCCGCTGACGGGGAGCTGTTTTTT
CANLSGRAADGELFF
>TRBJ1-2|TRBV29-1|TRBD1|-
TGCAGCGTCGCACCCAGGGGGCTGGGGGGTGGCTACACCTTC
CSVAPRGLGGGYTF
>TRBJ1-2|TRBV28|TRBD1|few
TGTGCCAGCAGTCCGCGATATTACAGGGGGAAGAGTGAGAACTATGGCTACACCTTC
CASSPRYYRGKSENYGYTF
>TRBJ1-1|TRBV28|TRBD1|-
TGTGCCAGCGGAATCCCTGGGACAGCTGCTATGAACACTGAAGCTTTCTTT
CASGIPGTAAMNTEAFF